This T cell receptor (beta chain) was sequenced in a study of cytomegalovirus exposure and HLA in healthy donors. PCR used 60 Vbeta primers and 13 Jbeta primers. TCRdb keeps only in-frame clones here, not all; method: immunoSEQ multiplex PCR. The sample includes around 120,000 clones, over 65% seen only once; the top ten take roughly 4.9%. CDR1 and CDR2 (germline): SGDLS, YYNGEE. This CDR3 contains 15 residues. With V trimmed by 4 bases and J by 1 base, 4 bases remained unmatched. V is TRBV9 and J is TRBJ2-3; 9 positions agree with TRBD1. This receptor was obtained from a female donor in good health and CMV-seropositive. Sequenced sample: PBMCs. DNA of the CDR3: TGTGCCAGCAGCCGGAGGACAGGGGGCACAGATACGCAGTATTTT. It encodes CASSRRTGGTDTQYF.